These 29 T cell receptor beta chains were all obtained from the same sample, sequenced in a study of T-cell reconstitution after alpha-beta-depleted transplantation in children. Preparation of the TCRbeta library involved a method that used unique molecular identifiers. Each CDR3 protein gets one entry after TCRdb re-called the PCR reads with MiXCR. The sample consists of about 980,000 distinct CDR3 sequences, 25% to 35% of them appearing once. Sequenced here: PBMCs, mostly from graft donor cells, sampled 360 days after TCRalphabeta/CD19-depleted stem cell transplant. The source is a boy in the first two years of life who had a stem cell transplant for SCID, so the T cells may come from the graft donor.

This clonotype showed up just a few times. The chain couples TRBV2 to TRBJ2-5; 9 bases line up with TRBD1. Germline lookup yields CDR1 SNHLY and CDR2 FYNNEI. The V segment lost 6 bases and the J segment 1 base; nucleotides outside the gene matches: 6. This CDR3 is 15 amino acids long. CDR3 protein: CASSLTGQGQETQYF. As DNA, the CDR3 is TGTGCCAGCAGCCTGACGGGACAGGGCCAAGAGACCCAGTACTTC.

CDR3 protein: CASSSGQIPAKNIQYF. The DNA for the CDR3 is TGTGCCAGCAGCTCAGGACAGATCCCGGCCAAAAACATTCAGTACTTC. The genes are TRBV12-3 or TRBV12-4 and TRBJ2-4, with D possibly matching TRBD1 (6 bases). There are 16 residues in the CDR3. Between the trimmed V and J ends, which lost 6 bases and 1 base, there was a span of 16 bases.

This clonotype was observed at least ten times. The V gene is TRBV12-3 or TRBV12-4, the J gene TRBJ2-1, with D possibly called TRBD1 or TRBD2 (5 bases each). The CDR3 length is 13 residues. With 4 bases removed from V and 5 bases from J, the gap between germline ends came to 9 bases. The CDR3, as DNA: TGTGCCAGCAGTTCGGGGCCCAACAATGAGCAGTTCTTC. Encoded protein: CASSSGPNNEQFF.

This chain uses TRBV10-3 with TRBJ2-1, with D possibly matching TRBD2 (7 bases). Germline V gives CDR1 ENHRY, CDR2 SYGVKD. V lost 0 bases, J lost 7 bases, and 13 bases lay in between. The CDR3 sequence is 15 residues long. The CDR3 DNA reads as TGTGCCATCAGTGAGTCTAGGCGGGGGCGGAATGAGCAGTTCTTC. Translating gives CAISESRRGRNEQFF.

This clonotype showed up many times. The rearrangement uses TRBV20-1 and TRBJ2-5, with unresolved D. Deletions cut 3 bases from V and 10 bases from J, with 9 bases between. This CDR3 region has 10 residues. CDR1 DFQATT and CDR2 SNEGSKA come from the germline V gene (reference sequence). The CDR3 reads CSASANVQYF. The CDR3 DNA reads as TGCAGTGCTAGCGCGAACGTCCAGTACTTC.

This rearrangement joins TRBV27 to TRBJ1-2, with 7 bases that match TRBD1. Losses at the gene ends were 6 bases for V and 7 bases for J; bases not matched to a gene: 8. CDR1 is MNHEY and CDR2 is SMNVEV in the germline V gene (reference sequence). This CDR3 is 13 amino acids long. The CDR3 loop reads CASRGQLNGGYTF. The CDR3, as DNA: TGTGCCAGCAGGGGACAGTTGAATGGTGGCTACACCTTC.

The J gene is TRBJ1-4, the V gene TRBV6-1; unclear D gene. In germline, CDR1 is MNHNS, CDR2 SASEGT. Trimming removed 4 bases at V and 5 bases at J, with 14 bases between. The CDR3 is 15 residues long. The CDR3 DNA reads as TGTGCCAGCAGTGCTGGGAAGCCCAAGAATGAAAAACTGTTTTTT. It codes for CASSAGKPKNEKLFF.

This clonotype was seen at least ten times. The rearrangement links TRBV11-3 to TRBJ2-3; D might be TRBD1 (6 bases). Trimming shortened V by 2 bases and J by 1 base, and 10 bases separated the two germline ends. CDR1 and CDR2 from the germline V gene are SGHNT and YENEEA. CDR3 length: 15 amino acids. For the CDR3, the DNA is TGTGCCAGCAGCTTAAGGGGGATGGGCACAGATACGCAGTATTTT. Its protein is CASSLRGMGTDTQYF.

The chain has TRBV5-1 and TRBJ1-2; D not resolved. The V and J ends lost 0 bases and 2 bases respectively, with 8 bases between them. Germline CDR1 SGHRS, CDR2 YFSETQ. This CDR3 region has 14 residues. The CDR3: CASSLVPENYGYTF. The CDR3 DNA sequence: TGCGCCAGCAGCTTGGTTCCAGAGAACTATGGCTACACCTTC.

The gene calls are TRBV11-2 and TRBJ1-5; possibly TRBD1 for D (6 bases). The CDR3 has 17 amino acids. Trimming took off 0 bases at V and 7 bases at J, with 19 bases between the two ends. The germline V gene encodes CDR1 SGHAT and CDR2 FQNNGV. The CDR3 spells CASSLEPPPQGWQPQHF. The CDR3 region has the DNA TGTGCCAGCAGCTTAGAACCCCCCCCGCAGGGGTGGCAGCCCCAGCATTTT. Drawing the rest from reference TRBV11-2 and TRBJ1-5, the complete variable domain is EAGVAQSPRYKIIEKRQSVAFWCNPISGHATLYWYQQILGQGPKLLIQFQNNGVVDDSQLPKDRFSAERLKGVDSTLKIQPAKLEDSAVYLCASSLEPPPQGWQPQHFGDGTRLSIL.

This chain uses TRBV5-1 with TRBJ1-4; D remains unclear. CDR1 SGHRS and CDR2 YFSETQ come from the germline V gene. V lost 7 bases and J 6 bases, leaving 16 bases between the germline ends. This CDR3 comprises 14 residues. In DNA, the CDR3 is TGCGCCAGCGGCATTAGTGCCGGGGATGAAAAACTGTTTTTT. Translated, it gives CASGISAGDEKLFF.

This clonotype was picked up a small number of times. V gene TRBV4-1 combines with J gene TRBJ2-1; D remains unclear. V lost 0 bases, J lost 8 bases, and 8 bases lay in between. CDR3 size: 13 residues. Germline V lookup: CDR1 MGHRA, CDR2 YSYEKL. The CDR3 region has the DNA TGCGCCAGCAGCCAAGAAGGGTACGATGAGCAGTTCTTC. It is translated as CASSQEGYDEQFF.

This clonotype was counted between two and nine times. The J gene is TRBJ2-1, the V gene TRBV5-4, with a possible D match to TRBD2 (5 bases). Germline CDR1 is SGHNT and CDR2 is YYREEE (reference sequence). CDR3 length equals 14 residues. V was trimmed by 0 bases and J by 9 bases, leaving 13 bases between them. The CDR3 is CASSLGSPGGEQFF. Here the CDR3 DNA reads TGTGCCAGCAGCTTGGGGTCCCCAGGAGGTGAGCAGTTCTTC.

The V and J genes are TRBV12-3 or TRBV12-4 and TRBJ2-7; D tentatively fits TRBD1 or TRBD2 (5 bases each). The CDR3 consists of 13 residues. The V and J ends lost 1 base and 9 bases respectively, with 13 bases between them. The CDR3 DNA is TGTGCCAGCAGTTTAGGATCCAGGGACGCGCAGTACTTC. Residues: CASSLGSRDAQYF.

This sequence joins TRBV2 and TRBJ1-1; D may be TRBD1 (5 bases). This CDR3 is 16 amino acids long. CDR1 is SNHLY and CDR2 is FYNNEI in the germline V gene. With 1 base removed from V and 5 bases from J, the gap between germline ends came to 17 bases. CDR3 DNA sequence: TGTGCCAGCAGTGAAGGTTGGGGCCGGAGGGGAACTGAAGCTTTCTTT. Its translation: CASSEGWGRRGTEAFF. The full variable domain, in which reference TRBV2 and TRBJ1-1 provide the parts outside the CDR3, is EPEVTQTPSHQVTQMGQEVILRCVPISNHLYFYWYRQILGQKVEFLVSFYNNEISEKSEIFDDQFSVERPDGSNFTLKIRSTKLEDSAMYFCASSEGWGRRGTEAFFGQGTRLTVV.

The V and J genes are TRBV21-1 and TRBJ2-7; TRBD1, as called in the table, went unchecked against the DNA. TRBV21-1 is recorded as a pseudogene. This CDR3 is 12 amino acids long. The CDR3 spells CASSKKPGEQYF. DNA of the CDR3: TGTGCCAGCAGCAAGAAGCCCGGCGAGCAGTACTTC.

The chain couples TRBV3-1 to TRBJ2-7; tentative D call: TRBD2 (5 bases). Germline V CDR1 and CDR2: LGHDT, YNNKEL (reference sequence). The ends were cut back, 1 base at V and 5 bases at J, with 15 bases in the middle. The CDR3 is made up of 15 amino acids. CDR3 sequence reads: CASSQGLPRRHEQYF. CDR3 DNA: TGTGCCAGCAGCCAAGGACTACCGCGCAGACACGAGCAGTACTTC.

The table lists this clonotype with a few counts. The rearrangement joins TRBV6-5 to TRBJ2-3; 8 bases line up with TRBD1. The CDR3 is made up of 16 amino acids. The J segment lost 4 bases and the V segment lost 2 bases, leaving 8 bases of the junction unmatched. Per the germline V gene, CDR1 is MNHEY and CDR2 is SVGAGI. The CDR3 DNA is TGTGCCAGCAGTTACGCCAGGGGGCGCTTGGCAGATACGCAGTATTTT. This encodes CASSYARGRLADTQYF.

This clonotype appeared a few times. The CDR3 coding sequence is TGTGCCAGCAGTGAACGGCGGGAGACCCAGTACTTC. Protein: CASSERRETQYF. This chain connects TRBV25-1 to TRBJ2-5, with D unresolved. This CDR3 contains 12 residues. Trimming cost V 2 bases and J 5 bases, with 6 bases left between them. CDR1 and CDR2 (germline): MGHDK, SYGVNS.

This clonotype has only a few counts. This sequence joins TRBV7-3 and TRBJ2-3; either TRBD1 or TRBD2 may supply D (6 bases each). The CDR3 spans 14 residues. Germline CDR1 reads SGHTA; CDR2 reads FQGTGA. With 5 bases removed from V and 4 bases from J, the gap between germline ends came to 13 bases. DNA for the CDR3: TGTGCCAGCAGCCCTTATGGGGGGCCAGATACGCAGTATTTT. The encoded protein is CASSPYGGPDTQYF.

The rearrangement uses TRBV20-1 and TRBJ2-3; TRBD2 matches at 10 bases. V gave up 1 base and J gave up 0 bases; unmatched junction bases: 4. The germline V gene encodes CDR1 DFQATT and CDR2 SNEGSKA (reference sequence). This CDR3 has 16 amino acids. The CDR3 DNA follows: TGCAGTGCTAGAGGGACTAGCGGTCCGAGCACAGATACGCAGTATTTT. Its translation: CSARGTSGPSTDTQYF.

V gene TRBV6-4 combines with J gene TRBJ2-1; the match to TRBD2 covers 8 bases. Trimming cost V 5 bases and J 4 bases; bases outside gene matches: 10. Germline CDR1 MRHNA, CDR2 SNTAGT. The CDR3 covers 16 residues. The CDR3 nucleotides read TGTGCCAGCAGTAACCGACGGGGGGGGTCTTACAATGAGCAGTTCTTC. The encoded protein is CASSNRRGGSYNEQFF.

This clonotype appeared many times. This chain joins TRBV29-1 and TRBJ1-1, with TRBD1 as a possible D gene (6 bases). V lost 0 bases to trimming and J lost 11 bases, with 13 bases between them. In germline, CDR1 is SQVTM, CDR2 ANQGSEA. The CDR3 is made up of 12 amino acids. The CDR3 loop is CSVEDQTGAAFF. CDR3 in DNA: TGCAGCGTTGAAGATCAAACGGGGGCCGCTTTCTTT. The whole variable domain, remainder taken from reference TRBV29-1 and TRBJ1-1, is SAVISQKPSRDICQRGTSLTIQCQVDSQVTMMFWYRQQPGQSLTLIATANQGSEATYESGFVIDKFPISRPNLTFSTLTVSNMSPEDSSIYLCSVEDQTGAAFFGQGTRLTVV.

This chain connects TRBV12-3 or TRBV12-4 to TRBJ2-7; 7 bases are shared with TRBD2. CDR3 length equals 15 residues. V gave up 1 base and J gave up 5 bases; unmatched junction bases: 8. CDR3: CASSLGSAGINEQYF. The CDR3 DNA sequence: TGTGCCAGCAGTTTAGGGTCAGCGGGGATCAACGAGCAGTACTTC.

The DNA of the CDR3 is TGTGCCAGCAACAACGGACAGGGGGCCGGGGAGCTGTTTTTT. This translates into CASNNGQGAGELFF. The V and J genes are TRBV7-2 and TRBJ2-2; 10 positions match TRBD1. The CDR3 runs to 14 residues. J lost 6 bases, V lost 7 bases, and 5 bases had no gene match. Germline V gives CDR1 SGHTA, CDR2 FQGNSA. Supplemented by reference TRBV7-2 and TRBJ2-2, the full variable domain reads GAGVSQSPSNKVTEKGKDVELRCDPISGHTALYWYRQSLGQGLEFLIYFQGNSAPDKSGLPSDRFSAERTGGSVSTLTIQRTQQEDSAVYLCASNNGQGAGELFFGEGSRLTVL.

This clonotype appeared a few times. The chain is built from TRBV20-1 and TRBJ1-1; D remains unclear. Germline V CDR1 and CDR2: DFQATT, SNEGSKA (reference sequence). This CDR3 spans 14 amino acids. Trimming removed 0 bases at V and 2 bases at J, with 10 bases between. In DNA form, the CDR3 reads TGCAGTGCTAGAGATTACGGGTTTAACACTGAAGCTTTCTTT. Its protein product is CSARDYGFNTEAFF.

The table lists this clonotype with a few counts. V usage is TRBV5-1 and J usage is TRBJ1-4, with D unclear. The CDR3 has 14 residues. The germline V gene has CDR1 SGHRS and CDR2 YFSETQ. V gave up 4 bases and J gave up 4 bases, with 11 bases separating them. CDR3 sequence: CASSIFWYNEKLFF. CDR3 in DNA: TGCGCCAGCAGCATTTTCTGGTATAATGAAAAACTGTTTTTT.

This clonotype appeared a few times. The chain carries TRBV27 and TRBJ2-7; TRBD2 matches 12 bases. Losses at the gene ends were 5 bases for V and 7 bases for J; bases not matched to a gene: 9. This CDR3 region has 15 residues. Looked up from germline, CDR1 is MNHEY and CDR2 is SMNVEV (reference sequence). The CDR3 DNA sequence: TGTGCCAGCAGTCTGGGACTAGCGGGCTTGGGGGAGCAGTACTTC. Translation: CASSLGLAGLGEQYF.

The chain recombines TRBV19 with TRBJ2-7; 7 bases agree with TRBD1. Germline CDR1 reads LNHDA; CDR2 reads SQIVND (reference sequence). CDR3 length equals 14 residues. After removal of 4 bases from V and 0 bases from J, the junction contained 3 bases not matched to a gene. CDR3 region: CASSTGQPSYEQYF. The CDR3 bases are TGTGCCAGTAGTACGGGACAGCCCTCCTACGAGCAGTACTTC.